Presented here are 7 T cell receptor beta chains from one specimen sequenced in a study of blood T cell repertoires in COVID-19. Sequencing was performed with immunoSEQ multiplex PCR; in TCRdb, only in-frame clones are kept and a portion is missing. This sample carries 350,000 or so clones, approximately 86% of them seen once, and the ten largest clones take about 4%. Sequenced input: PBMCs or T cells enriched from blood (not recorded which). The receptor source for this set is a woman in her thirties or forties with acute COVID-19.

The chain carries TRBV25-1 and TRBJ2-5, with D maybe TRBD1 (6 bases). Per the germline V gene, CDR1 is MGHDK and CDR2 is SYGVNS. This CDR3 region has 15 residues. The germline V and J ends were trimmed by 3 bases and 5 bases, with 16 bases remaining between them. The CDR3 region is CASSERSKTGETQYF. In DNA, the CDR3 is TGTGCCAGCAGTGAGCGATCAAAAACAGGGGAGACCCAGTACTTC. Filled out from reference TRBV25-1 and TRBJ2-5, the complete variable domain reads EADIYQTPRYLVIGTGKKITLECSQTMGHDKMYWYQQDPGMELHLIHYSYGVNSTEKGDLSSESTVSRIRTEHFPLTLESARPSHTSQYLCASSERSKTGETQYFGPGTRLLVL.

The V call is TRBV9, the J call TRBJ2-2, with TRBD2 as a possible D gene (6 bases). Germline loops: CDR1 SGDLS, CDR2 YYNGEE. V lost 3 bases to trimming and J lost 6 bases, with 18 bases between them. This CDR3 region has 16 residues. Written as DNA, the CDR3 is TGTGCCAGCAGCGAGGGGACTTCCCTAGTTGCCGGGGAGCTGTTTTTT. This gives the protein CASSEGTSLVAGELFF.

The chain joins TRBV4-3 to TRBJ1-5, with a weak D call TRBD1 (5 bases). The germline V and J ends were trimmed by 3 bases and 6 bases, with 12 bases remaining between them. The germline CDR1 and CDR2 sequences are LGHNA and YSLEER. The CDR3 length is 14 residues. The chain's CDR3 is CASSQSAGVQPQHF. The CDR3 DNA reads TGCGCCAGCAGCCAGTCCGCGGGGGTTCAGCCCCAGCATTTT.

The chain has TRBV5-1 and TRBJ1-3, with 7 nucleotides matching TRBD1. The ends lost 4 bases at V and 4 bases at J; junction bases unmatched: 2. The V gene's germline CDR1 is SGHRS and CDR2 YFSETQ. The CDR3 has 13 amino acids. CDR3 protein: CASSPDRGNTIYF. CDR3 coding DNA: TGCGCCAGCAGCCCGGACAGGGGAAACACCATATATTTT.

The chain joins TRBV11-3 to TRBJ2-1, with 11 bases that match TRBD2. Germline CDR1 reads SGHNT; CDR2 reads YENEEA. The CDR3 consists of 15 residues. V trimming: 3 bases; J trimming: 9 bases; junction bases outside the gene matches: 7. CDR3 sequence (DNA): TGTGCCAGCAGCTTTAGCGGGGGGGCTATCGGTGAGCAGTTCTTC. Protein: CASSFSGGAIGEQFF.

This clone has a single count. This chain connects TRBV7-8 to TRBJ2-7, with a tentative D call TRBD2 (7 bases). Germline CDR1 reads SGHVS; CDR2 reads FQNEAQ. V gave up 5 bases and J gave up 3 bases, with 26 bases separating them. The CDR3 has 18 amino acids. The CDR3 is CASSLKDGGPFMNYEQYF. The CDR3 DNA reads TGTGCCAGCAGCCTAAAGGACGGGGGGCCCTTCATGAACTACGAGCAGTACTTC.

This chain joins TRBV6-5 and TRBJ2-3; the D gene is possibly TRBD1 (5 bases). CDR3 length: 15 amino acids. Germline loops: CDR1 MNHEY, CDR2 SVGAGI. The V end was cut by 0 bases, the J end by 4 bases, with 11 bases between. The CDR3 DNA follows: TGTGCCAGCAGTTACTCTTCAGGGTTCCCAGATACGCAGTATTTT. Its protein is CASSYSSGFPDTQYF.